One sample yielded the 5 T cell receptor beta chains listed below, sequenced in a study of T cells in Graves' hyperthyroidism and ophthalmopathy. It was RNA transcripts that yielded the amplified TCR beta CDR3 regions. The study used the HTBI primer set for a first-round RT-PCR of the TCR CDR3. TCRdb independently ran MiXCR on the multiplex PCR reads; one entry per CDR3 protein. The sample gives just under 750,000 distinct CDR3 sequences, around a third of which show up once; around 30% is in the top ten. Specimen: blood. The receptors originated from a woman in her 40s with Graves' hyperthyroidism.

In this sample, this clonotype turned up many times. V usage is TRBV19 and J usage is TRBJ2-7; a possible D gene is TRBD2 (5 bases). This CDR3 spans 13 amino acids. Germline values: CDR1 LNHDA, CDR2 SQIVND (reference sequence). V lost 3 bases, J lost 7 bases, and 13 bases lay in between. The CDR3 reads CASSIGSSGEQYF. CDR3 nucleotide sequence: TGTGCCAGTAGTATTGGGAGTTCAGGTGAGCAGTACTTC. The full variable domain, its missing parts supplied by reference TRBV19 and TRBJ2-7, is DGGITQSPKYLFRKEGQNVTLSCEQNLNHDAMYWYRQDPGQGLRLIYYSQIVNDFQKGDIAEGYSVSREKKESFPLTVTSAQKNPTAFYLCASSIGSSGEQYFGPGTRLTVT.

At least ten counts were recorded for this clonotype. The rearrangement joins TRBV7-2 to TRBJ2-5; D gene ambiguous. This CDR3 is 11 amino acids long. V shed 6 bases and J shed 5 bases, with 7 bases lying between them. Germline V gives CDR1 SGHTA, CDR2 FQGNSA. The CDR3 DNA is TGTGCCAGCAGGGCGGTGGAGACCCAGTACTTC. Its translation is CASRAVETQYF.

V is TRBV29-1 and J is TRBJ1-2; perhaps TRBD1 as D (5 bases). Germline V gene data show CDR1 as SQVTM and CDR2 as ANQGSEA. The CDR3 sequence is 12 residues long. V lost 3 bases to trimming and J lost 8 bases, with 13 bases between them. The CDR3 sequence is CSVDDGAGGYTF. CDR3 in DNA: TGCAGCGTTGACGACGGGGCCGGGGGCTACACCTTC. The full variable domain, with the rest looked up from reference TRBV29-1 and TRBJ1-2, is SAVISQKPSRDICQRGTSLTIQCQVDSQVTMMFWYRQQPGQSLTLIATANQGSEATYESGFVIDKFPISRPNLTFSTLTVSNMSPEDSSIYLCSVDDGAGGYTFGSGTRLTVV.

The chain carries TRBV2 and TRBJ2-5; 13 bases agree with TRBD2. Matching the DNA end better, TRBJ2-1 makes the J call doubtful. The germline V gene has CDR1 SNHLY and CDR2 FYNNEI. The CDR3 runs to 17 residues. The CDR3 reads CASRPGLAGALFNEQFF. DNA of the CDR3: TGTGCCAGCAGACCCGGACTAGCGGGAGCCTTGTTCAATGAGCAGTTCTTC.

This clonotype was recorded at least ten times. A read error may account for a junction end that differs from germline. V gene TRBV5-1 combines with J gene TRBJ1-5; D call uncertain. The CDR3 spans 13 residues. Germline V gives CDR1 SGHRS, CDR2 YFSETQ. CDR3 in DNA: TGTGCCAGCAGCGTGGGCCTTGATCAGCCCCAGCATTTT. Translated, it gives CASSVGLDQPQHF. Together with reference TRBV5-1 and TRBJ1-5, the CDR3 gives the full variable domain: KAGVTQTPRYLIKTRGQQVTLSCSPISGHRSVSWYQQTPGQGLQFLFEYFSETQRNKGNFPGRFSGRQFSNSRSEMNVSTLELGDSALYLCASSVGLDQPQHFGDGTRLSIL.